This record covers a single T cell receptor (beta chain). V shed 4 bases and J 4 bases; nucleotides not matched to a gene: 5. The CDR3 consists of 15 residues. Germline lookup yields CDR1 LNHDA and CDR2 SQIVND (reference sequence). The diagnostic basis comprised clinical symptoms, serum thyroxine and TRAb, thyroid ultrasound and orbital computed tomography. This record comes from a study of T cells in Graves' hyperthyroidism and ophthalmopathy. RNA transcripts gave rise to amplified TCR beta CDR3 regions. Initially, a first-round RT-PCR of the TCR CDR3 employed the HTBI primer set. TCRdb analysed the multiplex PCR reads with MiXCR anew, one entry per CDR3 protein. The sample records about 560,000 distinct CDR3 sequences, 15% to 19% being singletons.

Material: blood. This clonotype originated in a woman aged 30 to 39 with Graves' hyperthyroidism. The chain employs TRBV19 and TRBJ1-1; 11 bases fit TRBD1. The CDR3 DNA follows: TGTGCCAGTAGTACCGAGGACAGGGGGCGCACTGAAGCTTTCTTT. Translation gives CASSTEDRGRTEAFF.